The table lists the clone carrying this TCR beta chain with a few counts. As yet, its antigen is unknown. The TCR beta CDR3 regions underwent amplification using RNA transcripts as the source. The HTBI set primed first-round TCR CDR3 RT-PCR. TCRdb analysed the multiplex PCR reads with MiXCR anew, one entry per CDR3 protein. The sample lists approximately 560,000 distinct CDR3 sequences; 46% were seen once. This entry belongs to a study of T cells in Graves' hyperthyroidism and ophthalmopathy. The CDR3 consists of 14 residues. V was cut by 3 bases and J by 1 base, with 9 bases left in between. Germline V gene sequence: CDR1 SEHNR, CDR2 FQNEAQ (reference sequence). Hyperthyroidism of Graves' type that showed no ophthalmopathy progression within 18 months was stable. Findings of the study overall: Ophthalmopathy, as predicted by the model, came a median roughly 6.5 months after the prediction. In blood, most of the thyroid clonotypes expanded above 0.001 were also present.

V and J are TRBV7-9 and TRBJ1-1; tentatively, D is TRBD1 (5 bases). The clonotype was recovered from a young woman with Graves' hyperthyroidism. The source material was peripheral blood or thyroid tissue (not recorded which). The CDR3 DNA reads as TGTGCCAGCAGCTTTGTACAGGAGAACACTGAAGCTTTCTTT. Translation gives CASSFVQENTEAFF.